The 32 T cell receptor beta chains given below trace back to one sample, sequenced in a study of identical twins. TCRdb ran MiXCR on the 5' RACE reads and lists one entry per CDR3 protein. The sample carries around 18,000 distinct CDR3 sequences, approximately 71% recorded once. Sequencing was performed on memory (CD45RO+) T cells sorted from blood. These receptors were taken from a woman between 18 and 30 years old in good health. This table probably holds off-target reads from a library built for another chain.

This clonotype was counted between two and nine times. The rearrangement joins TRBV11-1 to TRBJ1-2; unclear D gene. V was shortened by 3 bases and J by 0 bases, with 14 bases between the two germline ends. There are 16 residues in the CDR3. Germline V gives CDR1 SGHAT, CDR2 FQDESV (reference sequence). The CDR3 region is CASSFPPGSPNYGYTF. CDR3 nucleotides: TGTGCCAGCAGCTTCCCTCCCGGGTCCCCTAACTATGGCTACACCTTC.

The chain has TRBV10-3 and TRBJ2-1; the D is unclear. This CDR3 comprises 12 residues. V lost 5 bases and J lost 4, with 6 bases in between. CDR1 and CDR2 from the germline V gene are ENHRY and SYGVKD. The CDR3 DNA is TGTGCCATCAGTACAGAGTACAATGAGCAGTTCTTC. As protein: CAISTEYNEQFF.

The V gene is TRBV6-1, the J gene TRBJ1-1, with 10 nucleotides matching TRBD1. Germline CDR1 MNHNS, CDR2 SASEGT. The CDR3 totals 14 residues. V lost 6 bases and J lost 8; bases outside the gene matches: 9. In nucleotides, the CDR3 is TGTGCCAGCAGCCAACCCGGGACAGGGGAAGAAGCTTTCTTT. This sequence encodes CASSQPGTGEEAFF.

There are a few counts of this clonotype. The rearrangement links TRBV29-1 to TRBJ2-1, with TRBD2 identical over 8 bases. V gave up 7 bases and J gave up 9 bases; unmatched junction bases: 11. Germline V gene sequence: CDR1 SQVTM, CDR2 ANQGSEA. This CDR3 is built from 13 residues. The CDR3 nucleotides read TGCAGCGCCGGTCCGGGAGGGCCGGGTGAGCAGTTCTTC. As protein: CSAGPGGPGEQFF.

The sample holds a few counts of this clonotype. V is TRBV11-3 and J is TRBJ2-1; 15 bases align to TRBD2. This CDR3 contains 17 residues. Germline V gene data show CDR1 as SGHNT and CDR2 as YENEEA. V shed 5 bases, J shed 8 bases, and the junction held 10 bases outside the gene matches. The CDR3: CASSQSPGLAGGDEQFF. CDR3 coding DNA: TGTGCCAGCAGCCAATCCCCGGGACTAGCGGGAGGTGATGAGCAGTTCTTC.

V and J are TRBV11-3 and TRBJ2-3; D unclear. Germline CDR1 SGHNT, CDR2 YENEEA. The CDR3 runs 12 residues. With 0 bases removed from V and 4 bases from J, the gap between germline ends came to 2 bases. The CDR3 loop is CASSLDSDTQYF. The DNA of the CDR3 is TGTGCCAGCAGCTTAGATTCAGATACGCAGTATTTT.

The CDR3 sequence is CSARRLAGYNEQFF. The CDR3 DNA is TGCAGTGCTAGAAGACTAGCGGGTTACAATGAGCAGTTCTTC. The V and J genes are TRBV20-1 and TRBJ2-1, with 10 bases fitting TRBD2. J was trimmed by 4 bases and V by 2 bases; bases with no gene match: 2. Germline V lookup: CDR1 DFQATT, CDR2 SNEGSKA (reference sequence). The CDR3 is 14 amino acids.

This clonotype was seen more than once but under ten times. The chain carries TRBV19 and TRBJ2-1; D not resolved. V lost 5 bases to trimming and J lost 8 bases, with 7 bases between them. Germline CDR1 reads LNHDA; CDR2 reads SQIVND (reference sequence). The length of the CDR3 is 11 residues. The CDR3 DNA reads as TGTGCCAGTAGTCGATGGGATGAGCAGTTCTTC. Translating it yields CASSRWDEQFF.

This chain uses TRBV6-1 with TRBJ2-1, with D possibly being TRBD1 or TRBD2 (6 bases each). The germline gives CDR1 MNHNS, CDR2 SASEGT. Trimming removed 5 bases from V and 7 bases from J, with 18 bases in between. This CDR3 has 15 residues. The CDR3 region is CASSRGAAATNEQFF. Written as DNA, the CDR3 is TGTGCCAGCAGTAGGGGGGCAGCAGCCACGAATGAGCAGTTCTTC.

This clonotype was picked up a small number of times. The chain couples TRBV6-2 or TRBV6-3 to TRBJ2-1, with 8 bases fitting TRBD2. The V and J ends lost 5 bases and 8 bases, in that order; junction bases with no gene match: 8. The CDR3 spans 14 residues. Germline V gene sequence: CDR1 MNHEY, CDR2 SVGEGT. The CDR3 region has the DNA TGTGCCAGCAGTGTAGCCGGGACTAGTTATGAGCAGTTCTTC. Translating it yields CASSVAGTSYEQFF.

The V and J genes are TRBV6-5 and TRBJ2-6; D possibly matches TRBD1 or TRBD2 (6 bases each). The CDR3 is 16 residues long. The V gene's germline CDR1 is MNHEY and CDR2 SVGAGI. Trimming left V 6 bases short and J 0 bases short, with 12 bases between. CDR3 sequence (DNA): TGTGCCAGCAGGAGAGGGGGGAGCTCTGGGGCCAACGTCCTGACTTTC. This encodes CASRRGGSSGANVLTF.

The V call is TRBV4-3, the J call TRBJ2-2; no clear D gene. V was clipped by 1 base and J by 6 bases, with 9 bases between them. Germline CDR1 reads LGHNA; CDR2 reads YSLEER. The CDR3 length is 14 residues. The CDR3, as DNA: TGCGCCAGCAGCCAAGTTTGGTCGTCCGGGGAGCTGTTTTTT. It yields the protein CASSQVWSSGELFF.

The chain employs TRBV5-1 and TRBJ2-4; D call uncertain. Per the germline V gene, CDR1 is SGHRS and CDR2 is YFSETQ. The CDR3 extends over 14 amino acids. Deletions cut 5 bases from V and 5 bases from J, with 14 bases between. The CDR3 loop is CASRTEFGENIQYF. The CDR3 DNA reads as TGCGCCAGCAGGACCGAGTTCGGTGAAAACATTCAGTACTTC.

J is TRBJ2-1 and V is TRBV20-1, with D maybe TRBD1 (5 bases). The CDR3 runs 14 residues. Per the germline V gene, CDR1 is DFQATT and CDR2 is SNEGSKA (reference sequence). With 6 bases removed from V and 1 base from J, the gap between germline ends came to 13 bases. This chain's CDR3 is CSAPRTLSYNEQFF. The CDR3 DNA sequence: TGCAGTGCCCCTCGGACATTGTCCTACAATGAGCAGTTCTTC.

With regard to this clonotype: A junction boundary mismatches the germline segment, possibly from a read error. CDR3: CASSYTPLPSCEQYF. The CDR3 DNA reads TGTGCCAGCAGTTATACACCTTTACCCTCCTGCGAGCAGTACTTC. The chain carries TRBV7-2 and TRBJ2-7; D is unclear. Germline V gene data show CDR1 as SGHTA and CDR2 as FQGNSA. The length of the CDR3 is 15 residues.

This clonotype was observed once. The J gene is TRBJ2-3, the V gene TRBV11-2, with D possibly TRBD2 on 6 matching bases. Per the germline V gene, CDR1 is SGHAT and CDR2 is FQNNGV. The CDR3 has 16 amino acids. The ends were cut back, 1 base at V and 1 base at J, with 12 bases in the middle. The CDR3 spells CASSLVSGWGTDTQYF. In DNA form, the CDR3 reads TGTGCCAGCAGCTTAGTAAGCGGGTGGGGCACAGATACGCAGTATTTT.

This chain connects TRBV14 to TRBJ2-1; D remains ambiguous. Trimming left V 2 bases short and J 13 bases short, with 15 bases between. CDR1 SGHDN and CDR2 FVKESK come from the germline V gene. The CDR3 extends over 13 amino acids. CDR3 region: CASSQIFGLAQFF. CDR3 sequence (DNA): TGTGCCAGCAGCCAAATCTTTGGGTTAGCTCAGTTCTTC.

V usage is TRBV4-1 and J usage is TRBJ2-5; D may be TRBD2 (5 bases). V was trimmed by 2 bases and J by 5 bases, leaving 18 bases between them. Germline V lookup: CDR1 MGHRA, CDR2 YSYEKL. The CDR3 covers 16 residues. The CDR3: CASSQYGSGFGETQYF. In DNA form, the CDR3 reads TGCGCCAGCAGCCAATATGGATCGGGGTTCGGGGAGACCCAGTACTTC.

The rearrangement uses TRBV2 and TRBJ2-2, with D perhaps TRBD1 (5 bases). V was pared by 9 bases and J by 2 bases, with 10 bases between. The CDR3 loop spans 13 amino acids. In germline, CDR1 is SNHLY, CDR2 FYNNEI. The CDR3 region has the DNA TGTGCCAGTAGGGGATCCAACACCGGGGAGCTGTTTTTT. Amino acids: CASRGSNTGELFF.

This clonotype was counted a few times. The gene calls are TRBV29-1 and TRBJ2-5, with TRBD1 as a possible D gene (6 bases). The CDR3 runs 11 residues. CDR1 and CDR2 (germline): SQVTM, ANQGSEA. V was cut by 7 bases and J by 6 bases, with 12 bases left in between. For the CDR3, the DNA is TGCAGCGCCAGGGGTAGCCAGACCCAGTACTTC. As protein: CSARGSQTQYF.

The chain joins TRBV24-1 to TRBJ1-4; D uncertain. CDR1 is KGHDR and CDR2 is SFDVKD in the germline V gene. The CDR3 has 9 amino acids. CDR3 residues: CATNEKLFF. CDR3 nucleotides: TGTGCAACTAATGAAAAACTGTTTTTT.

Comments on this clonotype: One end of the junction is discordant with germline, which a read error may explain. The rearrangement uses TRBV20-1 and TRBJ2-2; D is perhaps TRBD2 (7 bases). CDR1 DFQATT and CDR2 SNEGSKA come from the germline V gene (reference sequence). This CDR3 is 13 amino acids long. The CDR3 spells CSEARGPTGGLFF. The CDR3 nucleotides read TGCAGTGAAGCGCGGGGGCCGACCGGGGGGCTGTTTTTT.

V is TRBV7-6 and J is TRBJ2-1, with D unclear. Trimming shortened V by 3 bases and J by 10 bases, and 7 bases separated the two germline ends. Germline V gives CDR1 SGHVS, CDR2 FNYEAQ. This CDR3 region has 11 residues. The CDR3 sequence: CASSLDREQFF. CDR3 in DNA: TGTGCCAGCAGCTTGGACCGGGAGCAGTTCTTC.

The V gene is TRBV11-2, the J gene TRBJ2-4; D remains ambiguous. CDR3 size: 14 residues. V was cut by 5 bases and J by 2 bases, with 10 bases left in between. The germline V gene has CDR1 SGHAT and CDR2 FQNNGV. DNA for the CDR3: TGTGCCAGCAGCCCAGGTGTACCCAAAAACATTCAGTACTTC. Its protein product is CASSPGVPKNIQYF.

This clonotype was picked up a small number of times. V usage is TRBV28 and J usage is TRBJ1-2; TRBD1 aligns across 9 bases. Germline CDR1 reads MDHEN; CDR2 reads SYDVKM. The CDR3 runs 13 residues. Germline trimming cut 8 bases from V and 10 bases from J; bases unmatched to any gene: 11. As DNA, the CDR3 is TGTGCCAGCCGGACCGGGACAGGGTTCGACTACACCTTC. Translation: CASRTGTGFDYTF.

The chain recombines TRBV5-5 with TRBJ2-7, with D maybe TRBD1 (6 bases). The CDR3 runs 15 residues. Germline CDR1 SGHKS, CDR2 YYEKEE (reference sequence). Between the trimmed V and J ends, which lost 4 bases and 3 bases, there was a span of 17 bases. CDR3 coding DNA: TGTGCCAGCAGCACCGGCCCGGGACAACTCTACGAGCAGTACTTC. Its protein is CASSTGPGQLYEQYF. The variable domain in full, completed from reference TRBV5-5 and TRBJ2-7, reads DAGVTQSPTHLIKTRGQQVTLRCSPISGHKSVSWYQQVLGQGPQFIFQYYEKEERGRGNFPDRFSARQFPNYSSELNVNALLLGDSALYLCASSTGPGQLYEQYFGPGTRLTVT.

The rearrangement uses TRBV18 and TRBJ2-3; D is ambiguous. Germline V gives CDR1 KGHSH, CDR2 LQKENI. With 3 bases removed from V and 1 base from J, the gap between germline ends came to 14 bases. The CDR3 runs 16 residues. CDR3 sequence (DNA): TGTGCCAGCTCACCTCTTGGGTCTGGGGGCACAGATACGCAGTATTTT. Residues: CASSPLGSGGTDTQYF.

This chain connects TRBV28 to TRBJ2-7, with D perhaps matching TRBD1 (5 bases). In germline, CDR1 is MDHEN, CDR2 SYDVKM. The CDR3 is made up of 12 amino acids. Between the trimmed V and J ends, which lost 2 bases and 8 bases, there was a span of 10 bases. The CDR3 coding sequence is TGTGCCAGCAGTTTAGGGTTGGGGCAGCAGTACTTC. It translates to CASSLGLGQQYF.

The rearrangement links TRBV15 to TRBJ2-3, with D tentatively TRBD1 (6 bases). Trimming pared 0 bases from V and 9 bases from J, leaving 13 bases between. The CDR3 is 14 residues long. Germline CDR1 is LNHNV and CDR2 is YYDKDF (reference sequence). The chain's CDR3 is CATSRDIAGTTQYF. CDR3 sequence (DNA): TGTGCCACCAGCAGAGATATTGCCGGGACAACGCAGTATTTT.

This clonotype came up once. V gene TRBV6-2 or TRBV6-3 combines with J gene TRBJ2-3, with 9 nucleotides matching TRBD1. V lost 2 bases to trimming and J lost 3 bases; unmatched junction nucleotides: 6. Germline assignment: CDR1 MNHEY and CDR2 SVGEGT. This CDR3 has 16 residues. The CDR3 here is CASSYHRDRVTDTQYF. CDR3 in DNA: TGTGCCAGCAGTTACCACCGGGACAGGGTTACAGATACGCAGTATTTT.

This chain uses TRBV6-5 with TRBJ1-2, with D hard to call. V lost 2 bases to trimming and J lost 2 bases, with 6 bases between them. CDR1 MNHEY and CDR2 SVGAGI come from the germline V gene. The CDR3 is 13 amino acids. CDR3 in amino acids: CASSYTANYGYTF. The CDR3 DNA is TGTGCCAGCAGTTACACAGCGAACTATGGCTACACCTTC.

The V and J genes are TRBV30 and TRBJ2-1; a possible D gene is TRBD2 (5 bases). This CDR3 comprises 14 residues. The ends were cut back, 4 bases at V and 8 bases at J, with 18 bases in the middle. CDR1 GTSNPN and CDR2 SVGIG come from the germline V gene (reference sequence). The CDR3 here is CAWTGFGGLDEQFF. The CDR3 region has the DNA TGTGCCTGGACGGGATTCGGTGGGTTGGATGAGCAGTTCTTC.